A single sample is the source of the 10 T cell receptor beta chains below, sequenced in a study of CD8 T cells in ankylosing spondylitis. TCRdb fed the 5' RACE reads into MiXCR, producing one record per CDR3 protein. The table lists roughly 120,000 distinct CDR3 sequences, approximately 14% of them singletons. The material sequenced was blood, either unsorted or a sorted T cell fraction (not recorded which). Receptors were obtained from a female donor with ankylosing spondylitis or in good health (not recorded which).

The rearrangement links TRBV27 to TRBJ2-3; TRBD2 might be the D (5 bases). Germline assignment: CDR1 MNHEY and CDR2 SMNVEV (reference sequence). V shed 3 bases and J shed 4 bases, with 14 bases lying between them. The CDR3 covers 15 residues. The CDR3 DNA follows: TGTGCCAGCAGTTTGTCGGTAACTAGGGCAGATACGCAGTATTTT. Translated: CASSLSVTRADTQYF.

This clonotype was observed at least ten times. The V and J genes are TRBV5-1 and TRBJ1-2; D is unclear. V was pared by 0 bases and J by 2 bases, with 8 bases between. The length of the CDR3 is 14 residues. The germline V gene encodes CDR1 SGHRS and CDR2 YFSETQ. CDR3 region: CASSLDSRNYGYTF. CDR3 bases: TGCGCCAGCAGCTTGGACTCCAGGAACTATGGCTACACCTTC.

Worth noting for this clonotype: This may come from a read error, since a much larger clone is one base off. The chain carries TRBV6-1 and TRBJ2-3; 11 bases are shared with TRBD2. Germline-derived CDR1 and CDR2 are MNHNS and SASEGT. The CDR3 consists of 14 residues. The CDR3 DNA sequence: TGTGCCTGCAGAACTAGCGGGGGAGGCGATACGCAGTATTTT. It specifies CACRTSGGGDTQYF.

Ten or more counts support this clonotype. The chain employs TRBV2 and TRBJ1-1; no clear D gene. There are 12 residues in the CDR3. CDR1 SNHLY and CDR2 FYNNEI come from the germline V gene. Trimming left V 4 bases short and J 8 bases short, with 11 bases between. The CDR3 region has the DNA TGTGCCAGCAGTGTTTCAGAGCGGGAAGCTTTCTTT. This codes for CASSVSEREAFF. The whole variable domain, filled in from reference TRBV2 and TRBJ1-1, reads EPEVTQTPSHQVTQMGQEVILRCVPISNHLYFYWYRQILGQKVEFLVSFYNNEISEKSEIFDDQFSVERPDGSNFTLKIRSTKLEDSAMYFCASSVSEREAFFGQGTRLTVV.

With respect to this clonotype: A much larger clone lies one base from this, so it may be a read error. CDR3 protein: CAGSQDSAGYSGNTIYF. DNA for the CDR3: TGTGCCGGCAGCCAAGATTCGGCCGGATACTCTGGAAACACCATATATTTT. This chain joins TRBV3-1 and TRBJ1-3; D remains unclear. Germline values: CDR1 LGHDT, CDR2 YNNKEL (reference sequence). The CDR3 has 17 residues.

This sequence joins TRBV9 and TRBJ2-7, with D unclear. This CDR3 spans 13 amino acids. The V end lost 0 bases, the J end lost 5 bases, and 9 bases lay between the germline ends. Per the germline V gene, CDR1 is SGDLS and CDR2 is YYNGEE. CDR3 DNA: TGTGCCAGCAGCGTAGAGTTCCTGGACGAGCAGTACTTC. Translation gives CASSVEFLDEQYF.

This clonotype was recorded many times. The chain carries TRBV5-1 and TRBJ2-1; TRBD1 or TRBD2 may be the D gene (5 bases each). V lost 4 bases and J 4 bases, leaving 12 bases between the germline ends. The CDR3 extends over 14 amino acids. CDR1 SGHRS and CDR2 YFSETQ come from the germline V gene. The CDR3 sequence is CASSPGTPYNEQFF. Written as DNA, the CDR3 is TGCGCCAGCAGCCCCGGGACCCCTTACAATGAGCAGTTCTTC.

This clonotype was counted only a few times. J is TRBJ1-2 and V is TRBV15, with a possible D match to TRBD1 (6 bases). The germline CDR1 and CDR2 sequences are LNHNV and YYDKDF (reference sequence). Trimming left V 0 bases short and J 4 bases short, with 15 bases between. The CDR3 extends over 16 amino acids. The CDR3 DNA follows: TGTGCCACCAGCAGAGATCGCGTTGGGGGCGGCTATGGCTACACCTTC. Its protein product is CATSRDRVGGGYGYTF.

The J gene is TRBJ2-5, the V gene TRBV20-1; D possibly matches TRBD1 or TRBD2 (6 bases each). The germline V and J ends were trimmed by 0 bases and 6 bases, with 8 bases remaining between them. Looked up from germline, CDR1 is DFQATT and CDR2 is SNEGSKA (reference sequence). This CDR3 is built from 12 residues. CDR3 region: CSAREGGKTQYF. The CDR3 DNA sequence: TGCAGTGCTAGAGAAGGGGGGAAGACCCAGTACTTC.

The rearrangement joins TRBV4-2 to TRBJ2-7; D not resolved. The CDR3 totals 13 residues. V was cut by 3 bases and J by 5 bases, with 11 bases left in between. Germline-derived CDR1 and CDR2 are LGHNA and YNFKEQ. The CDR3 loop is CASSHLKGDEQYF. The DNA of the CDR3 is TGTGCCAGCAGCCACCTAAAAGGCGACGAGCAGTACTTC.